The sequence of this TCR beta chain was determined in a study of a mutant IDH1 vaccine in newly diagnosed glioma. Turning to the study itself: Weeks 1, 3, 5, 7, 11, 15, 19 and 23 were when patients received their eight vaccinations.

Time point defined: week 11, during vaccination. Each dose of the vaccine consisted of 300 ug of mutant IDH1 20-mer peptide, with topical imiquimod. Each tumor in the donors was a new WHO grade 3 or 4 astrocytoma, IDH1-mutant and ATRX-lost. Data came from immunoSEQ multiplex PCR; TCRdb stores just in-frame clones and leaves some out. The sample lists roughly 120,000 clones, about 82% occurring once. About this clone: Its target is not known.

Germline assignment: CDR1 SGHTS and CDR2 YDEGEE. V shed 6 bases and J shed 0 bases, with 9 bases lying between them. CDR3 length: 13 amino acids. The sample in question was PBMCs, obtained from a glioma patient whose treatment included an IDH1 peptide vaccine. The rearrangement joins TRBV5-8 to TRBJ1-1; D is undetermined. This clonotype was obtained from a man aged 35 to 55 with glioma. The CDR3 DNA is TGTGCCAGCAACGAGCCCATGAACACTGAAGCTTTCTTT. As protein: CASNEPMNTEAFF.